This passage covers 26 T cell receptor beta chains from one sample sequenced in a study of CD8 T cells in Susac syndrome. RNA totalling roughly 0.45 to 1 ug underwent reverse transcription with random hexamers. TCRdb fed the immunoSEQ multiplex PCR reads into MiXCR, producing one record per CDR3 protein. The sample carries about 300,000 distinct CDR3 sequences, 92% recorded once. Sequences were obtained from CD4+ T cells from PBMCs. The receptor source for this set is a human donor with multiple sclerosis.

This clonotype was recorded once. The V and J genes are TRBV29-1 and TRBJ2-1; D is unresolved. Germline values: CDR1 SQVTM, CDR2 ANQGSEA. Trimming took 3 bases from V and 6 from J, leaving 12 bases between them. This CDR3 has 13 residues. CDR3 residues: CSVDTVQGNEQFF. The CDR3 DNA follows: TGCAGCGTTGACACAGTTCAAGGCAATGAGCAGTTCTTC.

This chain joins TRBV25-1 and TRBJ2-3, with TRBD2 as a possible D gene (6 bases). This CDR3 spans 15 amino acids. Germline V gene data show CDR1 as MGHDK and CDR2 as SYGVNS. Trimming took off 3 bases at V and 5 bases at J, with 15 bases between the two ends. The CDR3 loop is CASSDVGGWEDTQYF. CDR3 nucleotides: TGTGCCAGCAGTGACGTGGGGGGATGGGAAGATACGCAGTATTTT.

The J gene is TRBJ1-2, the V gene TRBV23-1, with D possibly TRBD1 on 5 matching bases. TRBV23-1 is flagged as an ORF with uncertain function. The CDR3 totals 15 residues. V lost 4 bases and J lost 8, with 20 bases in between. The CDR3 DNA follows: TGCGCCAGCAGTCCAACCCGCGCCGGGACGAAAGGCTACACCTTC. It yields the protein CASSPTRAGTKGYTF.

The CDR3 DNA sequence: TGCGCCAGCAGCCAGCCCGGGACAGGAGCCTTTAAGGAGTACTTC. Residues: CASSQPGTGAFKEYF. The V gene is TRBV5-1, the J gene TRBJ2-7; 8 bases are a match to TRBD1. The CDR3 runs 15 residues. Looked up from germline, CDR1 is SGHRS and CDR2 is YFSETQ. J was trimmed by 11 bases and V by 4 bases; bases with no gene match: 17.

V and J are TRBV7-9 and TRBJ2-7; tentatively, D is TRBD2 (6 bases). The CDR3 length is 15 residues. V lost 5 bases and J 1 base, leaving 15 bases between the germline ends. Germline V gene sequence: CDR1 SEHNR, CDR2 FQNEAQ (reference sequence). The CDR3 loop reads CASSGTSVGSYEQYF. The CDR3 DNA reads TGTGCCAGCAGCGGGACTTCCGTGGGGTCCTACGAGCAGTACTTC.

The rearrangement joins TRBV18 to TRBJ2-5, with no clear D. V was trimmed by 4 bases and J by 1 base, leaving 13 bases between them. The CDR3 loop spans 15 amino acids. Germline V gene data show CDR1 as KGHSH and CDR2 as LQKENI. The CDR3, as DNA: TGTGCCAGCTCACTTTCGTTGGGGATCCAAGAGACCCAGTACTTC. This gives the protein CASSLSLGIQETQYF.

The V gene is TRBV30, the J gene TRBJ2-7; D unclear. The CDR3 has 11 residues. The V gene's germline CDR1 is GTSNPN and CDR2 SVGIG (reference sequence). Deletions cut 4 bases from V and 3 bases from J, with 7 bases between. CDR3 in DNA: TGTGCCTGGACGCACAGCTACGAGCAGTACTTC. The encoded protein is CAWTHSYEQYF.

The J gene is TRBJ2-1, the V gene TRBV29-1, with D unclear. The V end was cut by 6 bases, the J end by 7 bases, with 4 bases between. CDR1 is SQVTM, CDR2 ANQGSEA, per germline. This CDR3 has 9 amino acids. In DNA, the CDR3 is TGCAGCGTCAAGAATGAGCAGTTCTTC. Translation: CSVKNEQFF.

This rearrangement joins TRBV14 to TRBJ2-3; perhaps TRBD1 as D (6 bases). The CDR3 covers 14 residues. Germline-derived CDR1 and CDR2 are SGHDN and FVKESK. V was cut by 9 bases and J by 1 base, with 14 bases left in between. CDR3 sequence: CASSGQSGTDTQYF. Written as DNA, the CDR3 is TGTGCCAGTTCCGGACAGTCTGGCACAGATACGCAGTATTTT.

V is TRBV6-5 and J is TRBJ2-7; TRBD2 agrees at 10 bases. CDR1 and CDR2 (germline): MNHEY, SVGAGI. V was clipped by 2 bases and J by 5 bases; unmatched bases: 12. The length of the CDR3 is 17 residues. The DNA of the CDR3 is TGTGCCAGCAGTTACAACCTACTAGCGGGGACAGGTAACGAGCAGTACTTC. It specifies CASSYNLLAGTGNEQYF.

The chain employs TRBV5-1 and TRBJ2-5; 7 nucleotides agree with TRBD1. The CDR3 loop spans 15 amino acids. Germline-derived CDR1 and CDR2 are SGHRS and YFSETQ. V lost 4 bases to trimming and J lost 5 bases; unmatched junction nucleotides: 11. The CDR3 sequence: CASSRSTGFGETQYF. The CDR3 bases are TGCGCCAGCAGCAGATCGACAGGGTTTGGGGAGACCCAGTACTTC.

V usage is TRBV3-1 and J usage is TRBJ2-3; 8 bases are a match to TRBD2. This CDR3 has 17 amino acids. Looked up from germline, CDR1 is LGHDT and CDR2 is YNNKEL (reference sequence). Trimming took 0 bases from V and 1 from J; bases not matched to a gene: 6. In nucleotides, the CDR3 is TGTGCCAGCAGCCAAGACCGGGTAGCGGGGCGCACAGATACGCAGTATTTT. Amino acids: CASSQDRVAGRTDTQYF.

This chain connects TRBV19 to TRBJ2-7, with 12 bases that match TRBD2. Germline assignment: CDR1 LNHDA and CDR2 SQIVND (reference sequence). The CDR3 is 14 residues long. V gave up 8 bases and J gave up 2 bases; unmatched junction bases: 4. This CDR3 reads CASRRTSGAYEQYF. The CDR3 coding sequence is TGTGCCAGTCGCCGGACTAGCGGGGCCTACGAGCAGTACTTC.

This chain uses TRBV6-5 with TRBJ1-1, with D possibly being TRBD1 (6 bases). The V gene's germline CDR1 is MNHEY and CDR2 SVGAGI. This CDR3 has 17 residues. The V end lost 1 base, the J end lost 5 bases, and 20 bases lay between the germline ends. The CDR3 sequence: CASSYFGFQGGWTEAFF. The CDR3 DNA reads TGTGCCAGCAGTTACTTCGGATTCCAAGGGGGTTGGACTGAAGCTTTCTTT.

This rearrangement joins TRBV18 to TRBJ1-2; D not resolved. Trimming stripped 1 base from V and 8 bases from J, with 14 bases between. The CDR3 is 14 residues long. Germline V gene sequence: CDR1 KGHSH, CDR2 LQKENI. The CDR3 region has the DNA TGTGCCAGCTCACCACAGGAGGGAATTGGGGGCTACACCTTC. Its translation is CASSPQEGIGGYTF.

The gene calls are TRBV3-1 and TRBJ2-7; D possibly corresponds to TRBD1 (6 bases). V lost 1 base and J lost 6, with 10 bases in between. Germline CDR1 reads LGHDT; CDR2 reads YNNKEL (reference sequence). The CDR3 runs 13 residues. The CDR3 DNA reads TGTGCCAGCAGCCAAGTTACAGGGAGCGAGCAGTACTTC. Translating it yields CASSQVTGSEQYF.

This chain links TRBV6-5 with TRBJ1-3; weak D call: TRBD1 (6 bases). Germline V gene lookup returns CDR1 MNHEY and CDR2 SVGAGI. The ends were cut back, 1 base at V and 0 bases at J, with 19 bases in the middle. The CDR3 spans 19 residues. The CDR3 coding sequence is TGTGCCAGCAGTTACTACTCTCTTCGGGGAGGGGGCTCTGGAAACACCATATATTTT. This encodes CASSYYSLRGGGSGNTIYF.

The rearrangement links TRBV20-1 to TRBJ2-5, with D perhaps TRBD1 (5 bases). Germline V gene lookup returns CDR1 DFQATT and CDR2 SNEGSKA (reference sequence). V was trimmed by 4 bases and J by 5 bases, leaving 17 bases between them. The CDR3 runs to 14 residues. DNA of the CDR3: TGCAGTGCTACAAAGACAGTGGCCGAGGAGACCCAGTACTTC. The encoded protein is CSATKTVAEETQYF.

This clonotype was recorded once. The chain joins TRBV29-1 to TRBJ2-1, with D possibly being TRBD2 (7 bases). Germline CDR1 SQVTM, CDR2 ANQGSEA. The V end was cut by 1 base, the J end by 9 bases, with 22 bases between. The CDR3 length is 16 residues. Here the CDR3 DNA reads TGCAGCGTTGAAGGGGGTGCGGGGGCGGCTATGGGTGAGCAGTTCTTC. Amino acid sequence: CSVEGGAGAAMGEQFF.

The J gene is TRBJ2-5, the V gene TRBV9; 7 bases are shared with TRBD1. Germline V gives CDR1 SGDLS, CDR2 YYNGEE. Trimming took 3 bases from V and 5 from J; bases not matched to a gene: 10. This CDR3 comprises 15 residues. CDR3 sequence: CASSARDRGRETQYF. The CDR3 DNA reads as TGTGCCAGCAGCGCACGGGACAGAGGTCGGGAGACCCAGTACTTC.

The chain has TRBV5-4 and TRBJ1-3; D unresolved. The V end lost 2 bases, the J end lost 1 base, and 7 bases lay between the germline ends. CDR1 is SGHNT and CDR2 is YYREEE in the germline V gene (reference sequence). The CDR3 length is 14 residues. The CDR3 protein is CASSFWGSGNTIYF. The CDR3 DNA reads as TGTGCCAGCAGCTTTTGGGGTTCTGGAAACACCATATATTTT.

This clonotype was counted a few times. The CDR3 sequence is CASSLSPEETQYF. The CDR3 region has the DNA TGCGCCAGCAGCTTGAGCCCAGAGGAGACCCAGTACTTC. The chain uses TRBV5-1 and TRBJ2-5; D remains ambiguous. CDR1 SGHRS and CDR2 YFSETQ come from the germline V gene. Trimming pared 1 base from V and 5 bases from J, leaving 9 bases between. CDR3 length equals 13 residues.

The V gene is TRBV5-4, the J gene TRBJ2-1, with a tentative D call TRBD1 (5 bases). Trimming removed 4 bases at V and 7 bases at J, with 27 bases between. The CDR3 runs to 18 residues. CDR1 and CDR2 (germline): SGHNT, YYREEE (reference sequence). The CDR3 region has the DNA TGTGCCAGCAGCCCCCCCGGTCTGGGGCCGGCGGTGAGGAATGAGCAGTTCTTC. Its translation is CASSPPGLGPAVRNEQFF.

The V call is TRBV12-3 or TRBV12-4, the J call TRBJ2-5; 8 nucleotides line up with TRBD2. After removal of 5 bases from V and 0 bases from J, the junction contained 5 bases not matched to a gene. CDR3 size: 15 residues. CDR3 nucleotide sequence: TGTGCCAGCAGTAACCCGGGGGGGAACCAAGAGACCCAGTACTTC. Amino acids: CASSNPGGNQETQYF.

J is TRBJ1-5 and V is TRBV12-3 or TRBV12-4; 8 bases match TRBD1. V trimming: 6 bases; J trimming: 0 bases; junction bases outside the gene matches: 4. This CDR3 contains 15 residues. This chain's CDR3 is CASSAGGFSNQPQHF. CDR3 bases: TGTGCCAGCAGCGCAGGGGGCTTTAGCAATCAGCCCCAGCATTTT.

This CDR3 reads CASSFRLAEILQETQYF. The DNA for the CDR3 is TGCGCCAGCAGCTTTAGGTTGGCAGAGATTCTACAAGAGACCCAGTACTTC. The rearrangement joins TRBV5-1 to TRBJ2-5; D gene uncertain. Germline V CDR1 and CDR2: SGHRS, YFSETQ. Deletions cut 2 bases from V and 2 bases from J, with 19 bases between. CDR3 size: 17 residues.